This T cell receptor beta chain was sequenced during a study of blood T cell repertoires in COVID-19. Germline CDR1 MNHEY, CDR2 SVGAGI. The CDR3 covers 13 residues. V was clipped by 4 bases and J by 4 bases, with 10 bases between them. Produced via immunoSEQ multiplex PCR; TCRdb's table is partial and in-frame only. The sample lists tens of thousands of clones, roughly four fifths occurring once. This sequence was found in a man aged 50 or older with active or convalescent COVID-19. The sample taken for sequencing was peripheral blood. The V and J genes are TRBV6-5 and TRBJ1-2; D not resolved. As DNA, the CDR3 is TGTGCCAGCAGTTCTCAGGCCCCCTATGGCTACACCTTC. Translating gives CASSSQAPYGYTF.